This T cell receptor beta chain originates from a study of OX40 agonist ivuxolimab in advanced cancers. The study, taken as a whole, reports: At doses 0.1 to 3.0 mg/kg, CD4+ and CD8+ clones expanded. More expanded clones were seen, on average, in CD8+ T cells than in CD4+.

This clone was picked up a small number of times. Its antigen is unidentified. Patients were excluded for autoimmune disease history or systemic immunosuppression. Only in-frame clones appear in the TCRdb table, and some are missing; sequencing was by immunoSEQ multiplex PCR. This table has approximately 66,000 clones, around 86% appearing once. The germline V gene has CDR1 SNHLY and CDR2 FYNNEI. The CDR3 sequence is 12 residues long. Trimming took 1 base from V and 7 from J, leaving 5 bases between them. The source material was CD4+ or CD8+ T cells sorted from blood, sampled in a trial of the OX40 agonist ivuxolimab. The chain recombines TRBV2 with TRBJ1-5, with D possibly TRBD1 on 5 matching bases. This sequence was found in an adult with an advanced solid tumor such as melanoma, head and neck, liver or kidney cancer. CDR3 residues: CASSEEGQPQHF. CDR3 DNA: TGTGCCAGCAGTGAAGAGGGGCAGCCCCAGCATTTT. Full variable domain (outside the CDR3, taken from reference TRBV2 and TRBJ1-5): EPEVTQTPSHQVTQMGQEVILRCVPISNHLYFYWYRQILGQKVEFLVSFYNNEISEKSEIFDDQFSVERPDGSNFTLKIRSTKLEDSAMYFCASSEEGQPQHFGDGTRLSIL.